This T cell receptor beta chain appears in the sequencing data of a study of cytomegalovirus exposure and HLA in healthy donors. Notes on the study in general: Rarity marked most TCR sequences, yet some public TCRs occurred in many donors.

This clone has just one count. The antigen remains undetermined. Data came from immunoSEQ multiplex PCR; TCRdb stores just in-frame clones and leaves some out. The sample shows 150,000 to 170,000 clones, less than 90% of them seen only once. CDR1 is SGHRS and CDR2 is YFSETQ in the germline V gene. With V trimmed by 1 base and J by 6 bases, 9 bases remained unmatched. CDR3 length: 15 amino acids. This sequence joins TRBV5-1 and TRBJ1-2; 7 bases fit TRBD1. This clonotype was sampled from a man between 18 and 35 years old in good health and CMV-seropositive. Sequencing was performed on PBMCs. The CDR3 region is CASSLQAGGFDGYTF. DNA for the CDR3: TGCGCCAGCAGCTTGCAAGCAGGGGGATTCGATGGCTACACCTTC.